This passage covers 11 T cell receptor beta chains from one sample sequenced in a study of blood T cell repertoires in COVID-19. The data were produced by immunoSEQ multiplex PCR, yet TCRdb's version contains in-frame clones alone and is incomplete. In the table there are more than 200,000 clones, about 87% of which are singletons. The sequencing input was peripheral blood. The origin of the receptors is a man aged 25 to 40 with COVID-19, enrolled during active disease.

This chain connects TRBV4-1 to TRBJ2-7; D is unresolved. Germline V gene data show CDR1 as MGHRA and CDR2 as YSYEKL. The CDR3 runs 13 residues. Trimming took 0 bases from V and 3 from J, leaving 6 bases between them. The CDR3 nucleotides are TGCGCCAGCAGCCAAGAAGTAGTCTACGAGCAGTACTTC. Translated, it gives CASSQEVVYEQYF.

The rearrangement joins TRBV20-1 to TRBJ1-4; D is possibly TRBD1 (5 bases). V lost 3 bases to trimming and J lost 8 bases, with 7 bases between them. The germline CDR1 and CDR2 sequences are DFQATT and SNEGSKA (reference sequence). The CDR3 is 11 amino acids. CDR3 sequence (DNA): TGCAGTGCTAGCCCAGGGGAAAAACTGTTTTTT. Protein sequence: CSASPGEKLFF.

V usage is TRBV10-3 and J usage is TRBJ1-2, with 8 bases aligning to TRBD1. V dropped 2 bases and J dropped 4; count of bases not matched to a gene: 12. In germline, CDR1 is ENHRY, CDR2 SYGVKD. The CDR3 has 17 residues. The CDR3 coding sequence is TGTGCCATCAGTGAGCTTGACCTGACAGGGGTGGGCTATGGCTACACCTTC. Amino acid sequence: CAISELDLTGVGYGYTF.

This clone is a singleton in its sample. The chain employs TRBV7-3 and TRBJ2-7; 14 nucleotides agree with TRBD2. The V segment lost 0 bases and the J segment 3 bases; nucleotides outside the gene matches: 16. Germline V gene sequence: CDR1 SGHTA, CDR2 FQGTGA. The CDR3 is made up of 21 amino acids. The DNA for the CDR3 is TGTGCCAGCAGCTTAACCGCCGGGACAGTTTTGACTAGCGGGAGGGACTACGAGCAGTACTTC. It encodes CASSLTAGTVLTSGRDYEQYF.

The chain uses TRBV6-6 and TRBJ2-1; TRBD2 matches at 16 bases. Trimming took 6 bases from V and 2 from J; bases not matched to a gene: 16. CDR3 length equals 21 residues. Germline V gene sequence: CDR1 MNHNY, CDR2 SVGAGI (reference sequence). This CDR3 is CASSRIAPGLAGGGPYNEQFF. CDR3 nucleotides: TGTGCCAGCAGCAGGATCGCTCCGGGACTAGCGGGAGGGGGTCCCTACAATGAGCAGTTCTTC.

The V call is TRBV11-2, the J call TRBJ1-1; tentatively, D is TRBD1 (6 bases). The V gene's germline CDR1 is SGHAT and CDR2 FQNNGV. The germline V and J ends were trimmed by 2 bases and 6 bases, with 25 bases remaining between them. The CDR3 has 18 residues. CDR3 region: CASSLYRSPSGEGPEAFF. CDR3 coding DNA: TGTGCCAGCAGCTTATACAGATCCCCGTCAGGGGAAGGTCCTGAAGCTTTCTTT.

The genes are TRBV29-1 and TRBJ2-7, with TRBD2 as a possible D gene (6 bases). V was pared by 4 bases and J by 5 bases, with 12 bases between. The germline V gene has CDR1 SQVTM and CDR2 ANQGSEA. This CDR3 has 12 residues. The DNA of the CDR3 is TGCAGCGTTGGGAGGGGAGTGCACGAGCAGTACTTC. Translating gives CSVGRGVHEQYF.

This chain uses TRBV27 with TRBJ2-7; TRBD1 aligns across 8 bases. Germline V gives CDR1 MNHEY, CDR2 SMNVEV (reference sequence). This CDR3 contains 15 residues. Trimming cost V 5 bases and J 7 bases; bases outside gene matches: 13. Here the CDR3 DNA reads TGTGCCAGCAGTCCAACCAGGGGGCCGACGAAAGAGCAGTACTTC. Protein product: CASSPTRGPTKEQYF.

This clone was recorded only once. The chain is built from TRBV2 and TRBJ1-5, with D tentatively TRBD1 (6 bases). Trimming removed 4 bases at V and 2 bases at J, with 12 bases between. The CDR3 contains 15 residues. CDR1 and CDR2 (germline): SNHLY, FYNNEI. This CDR3 is CASSVQGRGNQPQHF. CDR3 in DNA: TGTGCCAGCAGTGTCCAGGGGAGGGGCAATCAGCCCCAGCATTTT.

The J gene is TRBJ2-1, the V gene TRBV30; tentative D call: TRBD2 (6 bases). Germline CDR1 is GTSNPN and CDR2 is SVGIG (reference sequence). The CDR3 totals 18 residues. V gave up 0 bases and J gave up 0 bases, with 18 bases separating them. The CDR3 DNA follows: TGTGCCTGGAGTGTACCTTGGGCGGGACCGATCTCCTACAATGAGCAGTTCTTC. As protein: CAWSVPWAGPISYNEQFF. Complete variable domain (other parts from reference TRBV30 and TRBJ2-1): SQTIHQWPATLVQPVGSPLSLECTVEGTSNPNLYWYRQAAGRGLQLLFYSVGIGQISSEVPQNLSASRPQDRQFILSSKKLLLSDSGFYLCAWSVPWAGPISYNEQFFGPGTRLTVL.

The rearrangement links TRBV7-9 to TRBJ2-2, with D hard to call. The ends were cut back, 1 base at V and 9 bases at J, with 9 bases in the middle. This CDR3 region has 13 residues. Germline loops: CDR1 SEHNR, CDR2 FQNEAQ (reference sequence). CDR3 nucleotides: TGTGCCAGCAGCTTAGGAGGTACCCGGGAGCTGTTTTTT. It is translated as CASSLGGTRELFF.